This is a list of T cell receptor beta chains from one sample in a study of T cells in Graves' hyperthyroidism and ophthalmopathy. Via MiXCR, TCRdb re-called the multiplex PCR reads, giving one row per CDR3 protein. The data hold about 200,000 distinct CDR3 sequences, with around a sixth observed a single time. Specimen: blood. These receptors came from a woman between 50 and 59 years old with Graves' hyperthyroidism. The CDR3 runs from the conserved cysteine through the conserved F or W. The D gene is left open where the match is weak. Some rows have no size entry. The others give once, few or many, or a class for an expanded clone.

cdr3_aa	cdr3_nt	d_call	clone_size	v_call	j_call
CASSPADRVSSYEQYF	TGTGCCAGCTCACCGGCCGACAGGGTTAGCTCCTACGAGCAGTACTTC	TRBD1	NA	TRBV18	TRBJ2-7
CASKGVAGGVEGYTF	TGTGCCAGCAAAGGGGTGGCAGGGGGCGTGGAAGGCTACACCTTC	TRBD1	few	TRBV10-3	TRBJ1-2
CSARTGASYEQYF	TGCAGTGCGAGGACAGGGGCCAGCTACGAGCAGTACTTC	TRBD1	many	TRBV20-1	TRBJ2-7
CATSDLQRDREFSTEAFF	TGTGCCACCAGTGACCTTCAAAGGGACAGGGAGTTTAGCACTGAAGCTTTCTTT	TRBD1	many	TRBV24-1	TRBJ1-1
CASGPPGYPNSPLHF	TGTGCTAGTGGTCCCCCCGGGTATCCGAATTCACCCCTCCACTTT	NA	many	TRBV12-5	TRBJ1-6
CASRQDGGGSRTDTQYF	TGTGCCAGCAGACAAGACGGAGGCGGGAGTCGCACAGATACGCAGTATTTT	TRBD2	once	TRBV3-1	TRBJ2-3
CASSLTGSSDTEAFF	TGTGCCAGCAGCTTGACAGGGAGTTCGGACACTGAAGCTTTCTTT	TRBD1	many	TRBV7-3	TRBJ1-1
CASSLAFPTGILNQPQHF	TGTGCCAGCAGTTTAGCGTTCCCGACAGGGATCCTCAATCAGCCCCAGCATTTT	TRBD1	few	TRBV12-3/TRBV12-4	TRBJ1-5
CASSPLGIEGEQYF	TGTGCCAGCTCACCACTAGGGATCGAGGGCGAGCAGTACTTC	NA	many	TRBV18	TRBJ2-7
CASSLPDTYEQYF	TGTGCCAGCAGTTTACCCGACACCTACGAGCAGTACTTC	NA	many	TRBV28	TRBJ2-7
CAGSLAENSPLHF	TGTGCCGGCAGCTTAGCAGAGAATTCACCCCTCCACTTT	NA	NA	TRBV7-9	TRBJ1-6
CASTMDLPNTEAFF	TGTGCCAGCACCATGGACCTCCCGAACACTGAAGCTTTCTTT	NA	NA	TRBV6-2/TRBV6-3	TRBJ1-1
CASSPLGYEQYF	TGTGCCAGCAGCCCACTCGGCTACGAGCAGTACTTC	NA	many	TRBV3-1	TRBJ2-7
CASSRQSSNQPQHF	TGTGCCAGCAGCCGTCAATCAAGCAATCAGCCCCAGCATTTT	NA	many	TRBV3-1	TRBJ1-5
CASRDGTSDSNQPQHF	TGTGCCAGCAGAGACGGGACATCTGATAGCAATCAGCCCCAGCATTTT	NA	NA	TRBV5-4	TRBJ1-5
CASSPTISRESEQFF	TGTGCCAGCAGCCCTACAATTAGCCGAGAATCTGAGCAGTTCTTC	NA	many	TRBV2	TRBJ2-1
CASSPGTSGSIETQYF	TGCGCCAGCAGCCCAGGGACTAGCGGGAGTATTGAGACCCAGTACTTC	TRBD2	NA	TRBV5-1	TRBJ2-5
CASSLTGRTSGRSNEQFF	TGTGCCAGCAGCTTAACGGGGCGGACTAGCGGGCGTAGTAATGAGCAGTTCTTC	TRBD2	many	TRBV7-3	TRBJ2-1
CASRTSGSTEAFF	TGTGCCAGCAGGACGTCAGGAAGCACTGAAGCTTTCTTT	NA	many	TRBV6-1	TRBJ1-1